A single sample gave rise to the 32 T cell receptor beta chains below, sequenced in a study of T cell repertoires in ileal Crohn's disease. As to time point: neoterminal ileum biopsy at postoperative endoscopy, about 6 months after surgery. The data were produced by immunoSEQ multiplex PCR, yet TCRdb's version contains in-frame clones alone and is incomplete. Of approximately 5,400 clones listed, 69% were seen once; the top ten hold roughly 27%. Source material: ileal tissue. These receptors all come from an adult with Crohn's disease.

The chain combines TRBV27 with TRBJ1-1; 10 bases are a match to TRBD1. CDR3 size: 13 residues. V gave up 7 bases and J gave up 11 bases; unmatched junction bases: 10. Germline lookup yields CDR1 MNHEY and CDR2 SMNVEV (reference sequence). The DNA of the CDR3 is TGTGCCAGCAAGGTGGGACAGGGGAGTCGGGCTTTCTTT. It codes for CASKVGQGSRAFF.

The chain combines TRBV18 with TRBJ1-5, with D perhaps matching TRBD1 (5 bases). V was trimmed by 3 bases and J by 4 bases, leaving 10 bases between them. This CDR3 is built from 14 residues. Germline V lookup: CDR1 KGHSH, CDR2 LQKENI. CDR3 protein: CASSPRQFNQPQHF. The CDR3 DNA reads TGTGCCAGCTCACCTAGACAGTTTAATCAGCCCCAGCATTTT. Combining the CDR3 with reference TRBV18 and TRBJ1-5 gives the whole variable domain NAGVMQNPRHLVRRRGQEARLRCSPMKGHSHVYWYRQLPEEGLKFMVYLQKENIIDESGMPKERFSAEFPKEGPSILRIQQVVRGDSAAYFCASSPRQFNQPQHFGDGTRLSIL.

Remarks on this clone: An end of the junction differs from the germline gene, which may be a read error. V is TRBV5-1 and J is TRBJ2-4, with 9 bases fitting TRBD1. This CDR3 has 15 residues. Germline V gene lookup returns CDR1 SGHRS and CDR2 YFSETQ. CDR3: CASSPTPGQGNIQYF. The CDR3, as DNA: TGTGCCAGCAGCCCGACCCCGGGACAGGGAAACATTCAGTACTTC.

The J gene is TRBJ2-2, the V gene TRBV21-1; the table names TRBD2, a call not compared with the DNA. TRBV21-1 is termed a pseudogene. There are 18 residues in the CDR3. CDR3 loop: CASSKRYRGTSGVGELFF. The DNA of the CDR3 is TGTGCCAGCAGCAAAAGGTATAGAGGGACTAGCGGTGTCGGGGAGCTGTTTTTT.

CDR3 nucleotide sequence: TGTGCCAGCAGGCCGGGACAGTTATCGTACAATGAGCAGTTCTTC. It encodes CASRPGQLSYNEQFF. The chain combines TRBV27 with TRBJ2-1; the match to TRBD1 covers 7 bases. This CDR3 comprises 15 residues. Germline lookup yields CDR1 MNHEY and CDR2 SMNVEV (reference sequence). With V trimmed by 6 bases and J by 4 bases, 9 bases remained unmatched.

J is TRBJ1-2 and V is TRBV7-2, with 8 bases lining up with TRBD1. The CDR3 totals 17 residues. The germline CDR1 and CDR2 sequences are SGHTA and FQGNSA. J was trimmed by 7 bases and V by 8 bases; bases with no gene match: 21. CDR3 region: CASGNGPTDARGRGYTF. Written as DNA, the CDR3 is TGTGCCAGCGGAAATGGGCCCACGGACGCCAGGGGGCGTGGCTACACCTTC.

The V call is TRBV30, the J call TRBJ1-5; TRBD1 matches 8 bases. CDR1 and CDR2 from the germline V gene are GTSNPN and SVGIG (reference sequence). V was pared by 5 bases and J by 2 bases, with 2 bases of the junction left unmatched. The CDR3 has 13 residues. The CDR3, as DNA: TGTGCCTGGGACAGGGGAGGCAATCAGCCCCAGCATTTT. Residues: CAWDRGGNQPQHF.

This chain joins TRBV7-2 and TRBJ2-7; D is unclear. CDR1 SGHTA and CDR2 FQGNSA come from the germline V gene. Trimming removed 3 bases from V and 6 bases from J, with 12 bases in between. This CDR3 is 13 amino acids long. The CDR3 DNA is TGTGCCAGCAGCTTGGGTACAGTCCGCGAGCAGTACGTC. Amino acid sequence: CASSLGTVREQYV.

The V gene is TRBV29-1, the J gene TRBJ1-1; D uncertain. Germline V CDR1 and CDR2: SQVTM, ANQGSEA. Trimming shortened V by 6 bases and J by 11 bases, and 16 bases separated the two germline ends. This CDR3 has 11 amino acids. Here the CDR3 reads CSVLTFPTAFF. CDR3 DNA sequence: TGCAGCGTCCTGACATTTCCCACGGCTTTCTTT.

The rearrangement joins TRBV4-2 to TRBJ2-7; a possible D gene is TRBD2 (6 bases). V gave up 5 bases and J gave up 3 bases, with 17 bases separating them. Germline CDR1 reads LGHNA; CDR2 reads YNFKEQ. The CDR3 runs to 15 residues. The CDR3 DNA reads TGTGCCAGCAGCTTGGGGGGTGCAGAAGACTACGAGCAGTACTTC. It encodes CASSLGGAEDYEQYF.

By proportion, this clone is medium-sized. The rearrangement joins TRBV29-1 to TRBJ1-1; tentative D call: TRBD1 (5 bases). Germline V gives CDR1 SQVTM, CDR2 ANQGSEA. V dropped 7 bases and J dropped 8 bases, with 23 bases sitting between them. There are 14 residues in the CDR3. The CDR3 DNA sequence: TGCAGCGCCATTCGAGGGGCGGAGGGCAAGGAAGCTTTCTTT. This translates into CSAIRGAEGKEAFF. The variable domain in full, with the rest retrieved from reference TRBV29-1 and TRBJ1-1, is SAVISQKPSRDICQRGTSLTIQCQVDSQVTMMFWYRQQPGQSLTLIATANQGSEATYESGFVIDKFPISRPNLTFSTLTVSNMSPEDSSIYLCSAIRGAEGKEAFFGQGTRLTVV.

DNA of the CDR3: TGTGCCAGCAGTGCCAGGGACAGGACCCGCTATGGCTACACCTTC. Its translation is CASSARDRTRYGYTF. J is TRBJ1-2 and V is TRBV6-1, with 8 bases identical to TRBD1. V shed 4 bases, J shed 4 bases, and the junction held 8 bases outside the gene matches. From germline, CDR1 is MNHNS and CDR2 SASEGT. The CDR3 has 15 amino acids.

This clone has only a few counts. V and J are TRBV18 and TRBJ2-5; 8 nucleotides agree with TRBD1. The V gene end was trimmed by 3 bases and the J gene end by 3 bases; junction bases not matched to a gene: 12. Germline lookup yields CDR1 KGHSH and CDR2 LQKENI. This CDR3 contains 17 residues. The CDR3 coding sequence is TGTGCCAGCTCACCTGTGACAGGGGCTCTTTTGGAAGAGACCCAGTACTTC. Translation: CASSPVTGALLEETQYF.

A remark on this clone: The conserved final phenylalanine or tryptophan is absent from the CDR3, which likely points to a read error. The rearrangement links TRBV5-4 to TRBJ1-2; no clear D. CDR1 SGHNT and CDR2 YYREEE come from the germline V gene (reference sequence). V shed 0 bases and J shed 3 bases, with 12 bases lying between them. This CDR3 has 15 residues. CDR3 DNA sequence: TGTGCCAGCAGCTTGGCCAAAGTTCAGGACTATGGCTACACCCTC. The encoded protein is CASSLAKVQDYGYTL.

This rearrangement joins TRBV7-7 to TRBJ2-7; 13 bases map to TRBD2. The CDR3 loop spans 17 amino acids. Per the germline V gene, CDR1 is SSHAT and CDR2 is FNYEAQ (reference sequence). The CDR3 nucleotides read TGTGCTAGCAGCTCCCGACTAGCGGGAGGCCCTTTTTACGAGCAGTACGTC. Protein sequence: CASSSRLAGGPFYEQYV.

This clone has a single count. V and J are TRBV7-9 and TRBJ1-1; 10 bases map to TRBD1. The V segment lost 4 bases and the J segment 5 bases; nucleotides outside the gene matches: 1. The CDR3 loop spans 13 amino acids. The germline CDR1 and CDR2 sequences are SEHNR and FQNEAQ (reference sequence). CDR3 sequence (DNA): TGTGCCAGCAGCTGGACAGGGGGGACTGAAGCTTTCTTT. Amino acids: CASSWTGGTEAFF.

The chain uses TRBV5-1 and TRBJ2-1; 16 nucleotides align to TRBD2. The V gene end was trimmed by 5 bases and the J gene end by 1 base; junction bases not matched to a gene: 6. This CDR3 spans 18 amino acids. The germline V gene encodes CDR1 SGHRS and CDR2 YFSETQ. CDR3 bases: TGCGCCAGCAGATCCGGGACTAGCGGGGGGGAGTCCTACAATGAGCAGTTCTTC. Protein: CASRSGTSGGESYNEQFF.

This clone came up once. The chain combines TRBV7-9 with TRBJ1-6, with 9 bases matching TRBD1. This CDR3 comprises 14 residues. Losses at the gene ends were 2 bases for V and 8 bases for J; bases not matched to a gene: 1. In germline, CDR1 is SEHNR, CDR2 FQNEAQ (reference sequence). The CDR3 loop is CASSLNRGHSPLHF. For the CDR3, the DNA is TGTGCCAGCAGCTTAAACAGGGGGCATTCACCCCTCCACTTT.

The chain has TRBV4-3 and TRBJ2-5; the match to TRBD2 covers 12 bases. V shed 4 bases and J 3 bases; nucleotides not matched to a gene: 9. Per germline, CDR1 LGHNA and CDR2 YSLEER. The CDR3 has 17 amino acids. Here the CDR3 reads CASSPSLSSGGEETQYF. CDR3 nucleotides: TGCGCCAGCAGCCCAAGTCTATCTAGCGGGGGGGAAGAGACCCAGTACTTC.

The chain couples TRBV6-1 to TRBJ1-5, with a possible D match to TRBD1 (5 bases). Germline-derived CDR1 and CDR2 are MNHNS and SASEGT. The CDR3 totals 14 residues. Deletions cut 6 bases from V and 0 bases from J, with 9 bases between. Here the CDR3 DNA reads TGTGCCAGCAGGGCAGGGTATAGCAATCAGCCCCAGCATTTT. Its protein is CASRAGYSNQPQHF.

There are a few counts of this clone. This sequence joins TRBV27 and TRBJ2-3, with TRBD2 matching 16 bases. The CDR3 consists of 16 residues. Trimming took 6 bases from V and 4 from J; bases not matched to a gene: 4. Germline V gene lookup returns CDR1 MNHEY and CDR2 SMNVEV (reference sequence). The CDR3 nucleotides read TGTGCCAGCAGGGGACTAGCGGGAGGGCGGTCAGATACGCAGTATTTT. The encoded protein is CASRGLAGGRSDTQYF.

The gene calls are TRBV10-3 and TRBJ1-5, with D possibly TRBD1 on 5 matching bases. CDR1 ENHRY and CDR2 SYGVKD come from the germline V gene. The CDR3 sequence is 14 residues long. Trimming shortened V by 3 bases and J by 1 base, and 7 bases separated the two germline ends. CDR3 amino acids: CAISDPGSNQPQHF. CDR3 bases: TGTGCCATCAGTGATCCAGGGAGCAATCAGCCCCAGCATTTT.

The chain links TRBV5-4 to TRBJ2-5, with 11 positions matching TRBD1. The germline CDR1 and CDR2 sequences are SGHNT and YYREEE (reference sequence). This CDR3 comprises 18 residues. Unmatched junction bases numbered 12, after V lost 1 base and J lost 4 bases. The CDR3 is CASSLNSRDRGGLETQYF. The CDR3 DNA reads as TGTGCCAGCAGCTTGAATAGTAGGGACAGGGGGGGGTTAGAGACCCAGTACTTC.

To note about this clone: One end of the junction does not line up with germline, which may come from a read error. This rearrangement joins TRBV6-1 to TRBJ1-4; D might be TRBD1 (6 bases). CDR3 length: 15 amino acids. Germline CDR1 MNHNS, CDR2 SASEGT. CDR3 DNA sequence: TGCTACCGGACGGTTAGGACAGCAACTAATGAAAAACTGTTTTTT. Translated: CYRTVRTATNEKLFF.

For the CDR3, the DNA is TGTGCCAGCAGGGACAGGGGGCTGTATGGCTACACCTTC. It codes for CASRDRGLYGYTF. The chain employs TRBV2 and TRBJ1-2; the match to TRBD1 covers 11 bases. The germline V gene has CDR1 SNHLY and CDR2 FYNNEI. J lost 5 bases, V lost 6 bases, and 2 bases had no gene match. The CDR3 spans 13 residues.

The J gene is TRBJ2-1, the V gene TRBV6-6, with D possibly TRBD2 on 7 matching bases. V dropped 0 bases and J dropped 9 bases, with 18 bases sitting between them. From germline, CDR1 is MNHNY and CDR2 SVGAGI (reference sequence). CDR3 size: 16 residues. The CDR3 here is CASSYSLGGLSPEQFF. CDR3 bases: TGTGCCAGCAGTTACTCATTGGGGGGGCTCTCTCCTGAGCAGTTCTTC.

CDR3 DNA sequence: TGCGCCAGCAGCCAATCCTACGGGACAGGGGACCGGGAGCAGTACTTC. Its translation: CASSQSYGTGDREQYF. The chain couples TRBV4-1 to TRBJ2-7; 10 positions match TRBD1. The CDR3 length is 16 residues. CDR1 and CDR2 from the germline V gene are MGHRA and YSYEKL. V shed 2 bases and J 7 bases; nucleotides not matched to a gene: 11.

This sequence joins TRBV4-3 and TRBJ2-3, with D perhaps TRBD2 (6 bases). In germline, CDR1 is LGHNA, CDR2 YSLEER. V lost 0 bases and J 7 bases, leaving 14 bases between the germline ends. CDR3 length: 15 residues. The CDR3: CASSQDLGDSYTQYF. CDR3 in DNA: TGCGCCAGCAGCCAAGATCTTGGGGACTCTTATACGCAGTATTTT.

About this clone itself: At one of its ends the junction is not consistent with the germline gene, which may arise from a read error. The V gene is TRBV30, the J gene TRBJ2-7; the match to TRBD1 covers 7 bases. The CDR3 is 13 residues long. Germline values: CDR1 GTSNPN, CDR2 SVGIG (reference sequence). The CDR3 is CAWRGWDSYEQCF. The CDR3 DNA follows: TGTGCCTGGAGGGGCTGGGACAGCTACGAGCAGTGCTTC. Complete variable domain (other parts from reference TRBV30 and TRBJ2-7): SQTIHQWPATLVQPVGSPLSLECTVEGTSNPNLYWYRQAAGRGLQLLFYSVGIGQISSEVPQNLSASRPQDRQFILSSKKLLLSDSGFYLCAWRGWDSYEQCFGPGTRLTVT.

The sample holds a few counts of this clone. V gene TRBV7-2 combines with J gene TRBJ1-2; D is ambiguous. Germline V gene sequence: CDR1 SGHTA, CDR2 FQGNSA. This CDR3 comprises 13 residues. V shed 5 bases and J shed 5 bases, with 12 bases lying between them. This CDR3 is CASSPWAVYGYTF. CDR3 bases: TGTGCCAGCAGCCCGTGGGCAGTTTATGGCTACACCTTC.

The chain joins TRBV19 to TRBJ2-7; TRBD1 matches at 9 bases. This CDR3 region has 14 residues. Germline CDR1 and CDR2: LNHDA and SQIVND (reference sequence). After removal of 6 bases from V and 4 bases from J, the junction contained 7 bases not matched to a gene. The CDR3 loop is CASRAGQGTYEQYV. The CDR3 bases are TGTGCCAGTAGGGCAGGACAGGGGACTTACGAGCAGTACGTC.

V usage is TRBV6-5 and J usage is TRBJ2-5; 12 bases fit TRBD2. Losses at the gene ends were 4 bases for V and 5 bases for J; bases not matched to a gene: 8. The CDR3 runs to 16 residues. Germline CDR1 MNHEY, CDR2 SVGAGI. CDR3 region: CASSLPRTSGAETQYF. CDR3 coding DNA: TGTGCCAGCAGTTTACCCCGGACTAGCGGGGCGGAGACCCAGTACTTC.